The 16 T cell receptor beta chains below were found in one sample sequenced in a study of blood T cell repertoires in COVID-19. Sequencing used immunoSEQ multiplex PCR; TCRdb keeps in-frame clones, though not all of them. The data hold 310,000 or so clones, with 88% observed a single time. The specimen sequenced was peripheral blood. Receptor source: a woman aged 45-60 years with active or convalescent COVID-19.

This rearrangement joins TRBV7-9 to TRBJ2-3, with D possibly TRBD2 on 6 matching bases. CDR3 length: 16 amino acids. Germline loops: CDR1 SEHNR, CDR2 FQNEAQ (reference sequence). V was trimmed by 5 bases and J by 6 bases, leaving 21 bases between them. In DNA form, the CDR3 reads TGTGCCAGCAGCCCCGGCGTGGTCGCAAGCGGGGATACGCAGTATTTT. Amino acid sequence: CASSPGVVASGDTQYF.

This chain connects TRBV20-1 to TRBJ1-5, with 9 bases aligning to TRBD1. The V segment lost 3 bases and the J segment 9 bases; nucleotides outside the gene matches: 9. CDR1 is DFQATT and CDR2 is SNEGSKA in the germline V gene (reference sequence). The length of the CDR3 is 14 residues. The CDR3 here is CSASSNRGQSPQHF. The CDR3 bases are TGCAGTGCTAGTTCTAACAGGGGGCAATCGCCCCAGCATTTT.

This chain links TRBV6-2 or TRBV6-3 with TRBJ1-5; D gene uncertain. Trimming cost V 5 bases and J 0 bases, with 11 bases left between them. The CDR3 is 15 amino acids. The germline V gene encodes CDR1 MNHEY and CDR2 SVGEGT. CDR3: CASSQEGYSNQPQHF. The CDR3 DNA reads as TGTGCCAGCAGTCAAGAGGGCTATAGCAATCAGCCCCAGCATTTT.

This CDR3 reads CASSEGSGRDQPQHF. DNA for the CDR3: TGTGCCAGCAGTGAAGGGTCCGGGAGGGATCAGCCCCAGCATTTT. The chain couples TRBV6-4 to TRBJ1-5; D is ambiguous. The germline gives CDR1 MRHNA, CDR2 SNTAGT. The CDR3 consists of 15 residues. V lost 3 bases to trimming and J lost 5 bases, with 14 bases between them.

The rearrangement links TRBV15 to TRBJ1-1; no clear D gene. This CDR3 is 16 amino acids long. Germline CDR1 LNHNV, CDR2 YYDKDF (reference sequence). Deletions cut 0 bases from V and 2 bases from J, with 13 bases between. The CDR3 DNA follows: TGTGCCACCAGCAGAGATCTGGGCAGCCTAAACACTGAAGCTTTCTTT. Amino acid sequence: CATSRDLGSLNTEAFF.

The V call is TRBV29-1, the J call TRBJ2-5; D might be TRBD1 (5 bases). This CDR3 is built from 14 residues. Germline assignment: CDR1 SQVTM and CDR2 ANQGSEA. Trimming cost V 1 base and J 2 bases, with 11 bases left between them. The CDR3 sequence is CSVEGQGVQETQYF. The CDR3 DNA is TGCAGCGTTGAAGGGCAGGGCGTACAAGAGACCCAGTACTTC.

The chain employs TRBV4-1 and TRBJ1-2; D is unclear. The germline V gene has CDR1 MGHRA and CDR2 YSYEKL. Between the trimmed V and J ends, which lost 4 bases and 2 bases, there was a span of 8 bases. The CDR3 is 13 amino acids. The CDR3 DNA reads TGCGCCAGCAGCCTGGGCGCAAACTATGGCTACACCTTC. This sequence encodes CASSLGANYGYTF.

V is TRBV5-1 and J is TRBJ2-2, with D possibly being TRBD2 (5 bases). Germline V gives CDR1 SGHRS, CDR2 YFSETQ. This CDR3 is 15 amino acids long. The V end lost 4 bases, the J end lost 1 base, and 11 bases lay between the germline ends. The CDR3 reads CASSPRRGNTGELFF. In DNA, the CDR3 is TGCGCCAGCAGCCCTCGACGGGGGAACACCGGGGAGCTGTTTTTT.

Only a few counts were recorded for this clone. J is TRBJ1-4 and V is TRBV28, with 7 bases fitting TRBD1. The CDR3 is made up of 16 amino acids. CDR1 and CDR2 (germline): MDHEN, SYDVKM. Trimming removed 1 base from V and 4 bases from J; junction bases left unmatched: 6. CDR3 nucleotides: TGTGCCAGCAGTTTATACCGACAGGGCTTTAATGAAAAACTGTTTTTT. Translated: CASSLYRQGFNEKLFF.

The genes are TRBV3-1 (or the pseudogene TRBV3-2) and TRBJ1-5; 7 positions match TRBD1. This CDR3 region has 15 residues. The ends lost 1 base at V and 4 bases at J; junction bases unmatched: 4. Germline CDR1 and CDR2: LGHDT and YNNKEL (reference sequence). The CDR3 protein is CASSQGQGYNQPQHF. CDR3 nucleotides: TGTGCCAGCAGCCAAGGACAGGGTTATAATCAGCCCCAGCATTTT.

This rearrangement joins TRBV18 to TRBJ2-2; 12 positions match TRBD1. CDR1 and CDR2 (germline): KGHSH, LQKENI. V shed 0 bases, J shed 2 bases, and the junction held 4 bases outside the gene matches. This CDR3 region has 18 residues. In DNA, the CDR3 is TGTGCCAGCTCACCACCTGGGACAGGGGGCGTAAACACCGGGGAGCTGTTTTTT. It codes for CASSPPGTGGVNTGELFF.

The chain has TRBV19 and TRBJ2-4; the D gene is possibly TRBD2 (5 bases). There are 16 residues in the CDR3. Germline-derived CDR1 and CDR2 are LNHDA and SQIVND (reference sequence). The V and J ends lost 5 bases and 8 bases respectively, with 22 bases between them. In nucleotides, the CDR3 is TGTGCCAGTAGTTTACGGGTATCCAAAACTAGTTACATTCAGTACTTC. The encoded protein is CASSLRVSKTSYIQYF.

V usage is TRBV14 and J usage is TRBJ1-2; D is possibly TRBD1 (5 bases). Germline values: CDR1 SGHDN, CDR2 FVKESK. Deletions cut 0 bases from V and 4 bases from J, with 15 bases between. CDR3 length equals 16 residues. The CDR3 spells CASSQEYGGMSYGYTF. The CDR3 region has the DNA TGTGCCAGCAGCCAAGAGTACGGGGGTATGAGCTATGGCTACACCTTC.

The chain carries TRBV4-1 and TRBJ1-5; D not certain. V lost 0 bases and J 4 bases, leaving 16 bases between the germline ends. CDR1 and CDR2 from the germline V gene are MGHRA and YSYEKL. The CDR3 is made up of 17 amino acids. This chain's CDR3 is CASSQDITGRANQPQHF. The CDR3 DNA is TGCGCCAGCAGCCAAGATATTACGGGGAGGGCAAATCAGCCCCAGCATTTT.

The chain uses TRBV9 and TRBJ1-6, with D possibly matching TRBD1 (5 bases). V gave up 2 bases and J gave up 4 bases, with 10 bases separating them. CDR3 length: 15 residues. CDR1 is SGDLS, CDR2 YYNGEE, per germline. The CDR3 region has the DNA TGTGCCAGCAGCGTTGGACACAGTTATAATTCACCCCTCCACTTT. This translates into CASSVGHSYNSPLHF.

V gene TRBV4-1 combines with J gene TRBJ1-2; TRBD1 agrees at 9 bases. This CDR3 contains 16 residues. Losses at the gene ends were 0 bases for V and 6 bases for J; bases not matched to a gene: 8. Germline CDR1 MGHRA, CDR2 YSYEKL. CDR3 nucleotides: TGCGCCAGCAGCCAAGACGAAACAGGGGGCGTCAATGGCTACACCTTC. This gives the protein CASSQDETGGVNGYTF.